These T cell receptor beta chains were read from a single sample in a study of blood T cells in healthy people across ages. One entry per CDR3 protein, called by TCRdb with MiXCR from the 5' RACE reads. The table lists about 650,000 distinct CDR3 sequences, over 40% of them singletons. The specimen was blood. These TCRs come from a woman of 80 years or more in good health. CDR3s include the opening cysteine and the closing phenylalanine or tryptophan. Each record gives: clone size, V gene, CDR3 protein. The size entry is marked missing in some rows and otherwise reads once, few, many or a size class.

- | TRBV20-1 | CSARSGAAGANVLTF
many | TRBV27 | CASSNRDRSSYEQYF
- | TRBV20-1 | CSARLSGTSGGPYETQYF
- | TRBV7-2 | CASSHSRVTEAFF
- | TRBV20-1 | CSARGPSNYGYTF
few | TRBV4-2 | CASSQDEQGAGYGYTF
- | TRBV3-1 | CASSQTLTGGGEDTQYF
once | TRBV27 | CASSLSIRTTSTDTQYF
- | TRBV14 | CASSQLRRNYGYTF
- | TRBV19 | CASSIPHGGLAGLETQYF
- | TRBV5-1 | CASSSTGQGLQDTQYF
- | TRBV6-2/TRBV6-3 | CASKQGYQPQHF
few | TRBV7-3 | CASSLVRDNYNEQFF
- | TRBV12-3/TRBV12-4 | CASTTVQGTEAFF
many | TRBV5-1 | CASSLVTGPSYEQYF
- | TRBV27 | CASSNRQVANTGELFF
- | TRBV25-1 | CASSDKRRQETQYF
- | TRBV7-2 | CASRYEETQYF
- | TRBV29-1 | CSVVPGATSGNTIYF
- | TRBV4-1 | CASSQDFEGAAKNIQYF
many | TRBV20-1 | CSATTGGDEQFF
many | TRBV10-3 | CAILRTDTQYF
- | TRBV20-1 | CSVPGGGRSYNEQFF
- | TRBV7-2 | CASSAGSGRNTQYF
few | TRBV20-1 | CSASRPLPYNEQFF
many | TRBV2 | CASSLKYSYNEQFF
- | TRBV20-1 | CSAKISLRTDTQYF
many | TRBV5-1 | CASSRPGQGIDTQYF
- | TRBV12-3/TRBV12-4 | CASSLGRAREPYEQYF
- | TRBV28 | CASTISPVSYEQYF
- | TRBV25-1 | CASKGTNEKLFF
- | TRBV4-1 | CASSQDAGGSPYEQYF
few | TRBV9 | CASSVQGEQNTEAFF
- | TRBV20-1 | CSARGTSTEQFF
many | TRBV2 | CASREAGGGSDTQYF
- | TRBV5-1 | CAGSFVVGTDSYEQYF
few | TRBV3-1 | CASSQSLVGGGYGYTF
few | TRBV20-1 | CSASHRPGPIEDQETQYF
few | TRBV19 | CASSISYRGSGYTF
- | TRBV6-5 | CASSSTRSEQYF
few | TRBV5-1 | CASSVDSPNEQFF
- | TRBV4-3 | CASSHNRVRGYTF
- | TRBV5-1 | CASIQNTGGQETQYF
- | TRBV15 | CATSSGGGLENIQYF
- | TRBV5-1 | CASSRQGSLSGNTIYF
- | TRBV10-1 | CASSETSGVYNEQFF
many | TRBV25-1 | CASSERGHQETQYF
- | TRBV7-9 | CASSLGNAGRGRAFF
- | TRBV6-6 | CASSYSRSDTQYF
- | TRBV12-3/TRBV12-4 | CASSIVRANEQFF
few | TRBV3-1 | CASSPRDNLQYF
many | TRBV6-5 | CASSYGGGPLGNEQFF
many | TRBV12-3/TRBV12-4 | CASTRTAGGPVDTQYF